A single sample gave rise to the 8 T cell receptor beta chains below, sequenced in a study of response to subunit inactivated influenza vaccine. Using its own MiXCR run on the RT-PCR reads, TCRdb lists one record per CDR3 protein. The sample carries approximately 700,000 distinct CDR3 sequences, about 14% recorded once. The sequencing used PBMCs from blood, collected less than 15 days before vaccination. The receptors were gathered from a man aged 50-59 years who received an inactivated influenza vaccine.

This clonotype was seen more than once but under ten times. The chain has TRBV4-3 and TRBJ2-2; 9 bases are a match to TRBD2. The trim removed 3 bases at V and 6 bases at J, leaving 11 bases unmatched. This CDR3 contains 17 residues. Germline values: CDR1 LGHNA, CDR2 YSLEER. The CDR3 coding sequence is TGCGCCAGCAGCCAGCAAACTAGCGGGTTTGAGTCCGGGGAGCTGTTTTTT. It encodes CASSQQTSGFESGELFF.

This clonotype has a count of ten or more. The chain recombines TRBV12-3 or TRBV12-4 with TRBJ1-1; 8 nucleotides match TRBD1. The CDR3 length is 14 residues. V was pared by 4 bases and J by 5 bases, with 6 bases of the junction left unmatched. CDR3 sequence: CASSSGQGLTEAFF. The CDR3 nucleotides read TGTGCCAGCAGTTCCGGACAGGGTCTAACTGAAGCTTTCTTT.

The rearrangement links TRBV11-1 to TRBJ2-3; 14 nucleotides agree with TRBD2. Germline values: CDR1 SGHAT, CDR2 FQDESV (reference sequence). Trimming removed 0 bases from V and 2 bases from J; junction bases left unmatched: 7. The length of the CDR3 is 19 residues. The CDR3 nucleotides are TGTGCCAGCAGCTTAGCTCCGGGGACTAGCGGGAGCGACACAGATACGCAGTATTTT. This translates into CASSLAPGTSGSDTDTQYF.

This sequence joins TRBV4-2 and TRBJ1-2, with no clear D. V was pared by 6 bases and J by 6 bases, with 14 bases between. From germline, CDR1 is LGHNA and CDR2 YNFKEQ. This CDR3 contains 13 residues. The CDR3 DNA follows: TGTGCCAGCAGGAATGGGCGGTTGAATGGCTACACCTTC. Protein sequence: CASRNGRLNGYTF.

This clonotype was detected only a few times. The CDR3 region is CASTGIGSTLDTQYF. CDR3 sequence (DNA): TGTGCCAGCACAGGAATCGGGAGTACGCTAGATACGCAGTATTTT. The chain has TRBV28 and TRBJ2-3; TRBD2 is a possible D gene (6 bases). Trimming took off 7 bases at V and 5 bases at J, with 19 bases between the two ends. Germline CDR1 MDHEN, CDR2 SYDVKM. The CDR3 spans 15 residues.

The V gene is TRBV28, the J gene TRBJ1-6; possible D gene TRBD1, 5 bases. Germline V gene lookup returns CDR1 MDHEN and CDR2 SYDVKM. The V end lost 2 bases, the J end lost 2 bases, and 7 bases lay between the germline ends. The CDR3 contains 15 residues. This CDR3 is CASSLGRAYNSPLHF. CDR3 in DNA: TGTGCCAGCAGTTTAGGCAGGGCCTATAATTCACCCCTCCACTTT. The full variable domain, with the rest looked up from reference TRBV28 and TRBJ1-6, is DVKVTQSSRYLVKRTGEKVFLECVQDMDHENMFWYRQDPGLGLRLIYFSYDVKMKEKGDIPEGYSVSREKKERFSLILESASTNQTSMYLCASSLGRAYNSPLHFGNGTRLTVT.

The V call is TRBV6-4, the J call TRBJ2-1, with 11 bases aligning to TRBD2. Germline V CDR1 and CDR2: MRHNA, SNTAGT. The CDR3 sequence is 16 residues long. V gave up 6 bases and J gave up 4 bases; unmatched junction bases: 8. CDR3 region: CASSANSGRGYNEQFF. CDR3 nucleotide sequence: TGTGCCAGCAGCGCTAATAGCGGGAGGGGATACAATGAGCAGTTCTTC.

This clonotype appeared a few times. The chain is built from TRBV30 and TRBJ2-2, with no clear D. This CDR3 contains 15 residues. The germline V gene has CDR1 GTSNPN and CDR2 SVGIG (reference sequence). V was shortened by 0 bases and J by 4 bases, with 12 bases between the two germline ends. DNA for the CDR3: TGTGCCTGGAGTGTACTTTGGGTCTCCACCGGGGAGCTGTTTTTT. Amino acids: CAWSVLWVSTGELFF.